A selection of T cell receptor beta chains follows, all from one sample in a study of neurological immune-mediated disorders. In TCRdb, the 5' RACE reads were re-called with MiXCR into one record per CDR3 protein. This table holds more than 75,000 distinct CDR3 sequences, approximately 3.5% found once. The material sequenced was PBMCs. The origin of the receptors is a woman aged 45-65 years with multiple sclerosis. The CDR3 runs from the conserved cysteine through the conserved F or W. Fields, in order: clone size, V gene, J gene, D gene, CDR3 DNA, CDR3 protein. D genes are given only for firm matches. Clone size, where shown, is once, few, many, or a class for clones that have expanded.

clone size: -
V gene: TRBV7-2
J gene: TRBJ1-5
D gene: -
CDR3 DNA: TGTGCCAGCAGCTTGTTTAATCAGCCCCAGCATTTT
CDR3 protein: CASSLFNQPQHF

clone size: many
V gene: TRBV28
J gene: TRBJ1-4
D gene: -
CDR3 DNA: TGTGCCAGCAGCTCCCGGGAAAAACTGTTTTTT
CDR3 protein: CASSSREKLFF

clone size: many
V gene: TRBV20-1
J gene: TRBJ2-5
D gene: -
CDR3 DNA: TGCAGTGCTAGAGATTGGCAGGTTCAAGAGACCCAGTACTTC
CDR3 protein: CSARDWQVQETQYF

clone size: many
V gene: TRBV20-1
J gene: TRBJ2-1
D gene: -
CDR3 DNA: TGCAGTGCTAGAGACTTAGCCCCCGGCGGAAATGAGCAGTTCTTC
CDR3 protein: CSARDLAPGGNEQFF

clone size: many
V gene: TRBV5-1
J gene: TRBJ2-1
D gene: -
CDR3 DNA: TGCGCCAGCAGCCAAGGACAGTTCAATGAGCAGTTCTTC
CDR3 protein: CASSQGQFNEQFF

clone size: many
V gene: TRBV5-5
J gene: TRBJ1-1
D gene: -
CDR3 DNA: TGTGCCAGCAGCTTGAACAGGGAGGAAGCTTTCTTT
CDR3 protein: CASSLNREEAFF

clone size: many
V gene: TRBV7-2
J gene: TRBJ1-3
D gene: -
CDR3 DNA: TGTGCCAGCAGCTCATCCCAGGGGCTTAGTGGAAACACCATATATTTT
CDR3 protein: CASSSSQGLSGNTIYF

clone size: many
V gene: TRBV5-6
J gene: TRBJ2-5
D gene: TRBD1
CDR3 DNA: TGTGCCAGCAGCGGGGACAGCCCGCCAGAGACCCAGTACTTC
CDR3 protein: CASSGDSPPETQYF

clone size: medium-sized
V gene: TRBV9
J gene: TRBJ2-3
D gene: TRBD2
CDR3 DNA: TGTGCCAGCAGCGTTTTGGGCGGGGGGGCCGTAGATACGCAGTATTTT
CDR3 protein: CASSVLGGGAVDTQYF

clone size: many
V gene: TRBV5-1
J gene: TRBJ2-3
D gene: -
CDR3 DNA: TGCGCCAGCAGGGCAGCCCCTCATAGCACAGATACGCAGTATTTT
CDR3 protein: CASRAAPHSTDTQYF

clone size: many
V gene: TRBV12-3/TRBV12-4
J gene: TRBJ2-1
D gene: TRBD2
CDR3 DNA: TGTGCCGTGGGACTAGCGGGGGGCAATGAGCAGTTCTTC
CDR3 protein: CAVGLAGGNEQFF

clone size: many
V gene: TRBV20-1
J gene: TRBJ2-5
D gene: TRBD2
CDR3 DNA: TGCAGTGCTAGTAACGCGGGGGGTAGGAAAGAGACCCAGTACTTC
CDR3 protein: CSASNAGGRKETQYF

clone size: many
V gene: TRBV14
J gene: TRBJ2-2
D gene: -
CDR3 DNA: TGTGCCAGCAGCCAAGATAGGGGATTCACCGGGGAGCTGTTTTTT
CDR3 protein: CASSQDRGFTGELFF

clone size: many
V gene: TRBV5-1
J gene: TRBJ2-6
D gene: -
CDR3 DNA: TGCGCCAGCAGCTTGGAAGGGGTTGGGGCCAACGTCCTGACTTTC
CDR3 protein: CASSLEGVGANVLTF

clone size: -
V gene: TRBV9
J gene: TRBJ1-2
D gene: -
CDR3 DNA: TGTGCCAGCAGCCCTGGGGGCGAGATGATTGAAGAAGCCTTC
CDR3 protein: CASSPGGEMIEEAF

clone size: once
V gene: TRBV23-1
J gene: TRBJ1-6
D gene: -
CDR3 DNA: TGCGCCAGCCACGACCGGGGGCAAGGAGTAAGCTCCTATAATTCACCCCTCCACTTT
CDR3 protein: CASHDRGQGVSSYNSPLHF

clone size: many
V gene: TRBV7-9
J gene: TRBJ1-3
D gene: -
CDR3 DNA: TGTGCCAGCAGCCCAGGGATTACTCCTGGAAACACCATATATTTT
CDR3 protein: CASSPGITPGNTIYF

clone size: many
V gene: TRBV5-1
J gene: TRBJ1-2
D gene: -
CDR3 DNA: TGCGCCAGCAGCTTACAGGGAGATGGCTACACCTTC
CDR3 protein: CASSLQGDGYTF

clone size: many
V gene: TRBV15
J gene: TRBJ2-5
D gene: -
CDR3 DNA: TGTGCCACCAGCAGACTTCAAGAGACCCAGTACTTC
CDR3 protein: CATSRLQETQYF

clone size: few
V gene: TRBV6-2/TRBV6-3
J gene: TRBJ1-5
D gene: TRBD1
CDR3 DNA: TGTGCCAGCAGGACTACAGGGGTCGGTCAGCCCCAGCATTTT
CDR3 protein: CASRTTGVGQPQHF

clone size: many
V gene: TRBV5-1
J gene: TRBJ2-1
D gene: TRBD2
CDR3 DNA: TGCGCCAGCAGGAGTACTAGCGGGGGTTACAATGAGCAGTTCTTC
CDR3 protein: CASRSTSGGYNEQFF

clone size: many
V gene: TRBV20-1
J gene: TRBJ2-7
D gene: -
CDR3 DNA: TGCAGTGCTAGTTTATTACGTGGGGAGCAGTACTTC
CDR3 protein: CSASLLRGEQYF

clone size: many
V gene: TRBV20-1
J gene: TRBJ1-2
D gene: -
CDR3 DNA: TGCAGTGCTATGGCAGAAGTCGGGATGAGCTACACCTTC
CDR3 protein: CSAMAEVGMSYTF

clone size: many
V gene: TRBV3-1
J gene: TRBJ2-3
D gene: -
CDR3 DNA: TGTGCCAGCAGCCAAGATTGGGGCAGCCGCACAGATACGCAGTATTTT
CDR3 protein: CASSQDWGSRTDTQYF

clone size: medium-sized
V gene: TRBV4-1
J gene: TRBJ1-1
D gene: TRBD1
CDR3 DNA: TGCGCCAGCAGCCAAGGACAGGGCGTGAACACTGAAGCTTTCTTT
CDR3 protein: CASSQGQGVNTEAFF

clone size: few
V gene: TRBV9
J gene: TRBJ2-3
D gene: -
CDR3 DNA: TGTGCCAGCAGCGTAGGGGACGGTGGCACAGATACGCAGTATTTT
CDR3 protein: CASSVGDGGTDTQYF

clone size: many
V gene: TRBV20-1
J gene: TRBJ2-2
D gene: -
CDR3 DNA: TGCAGTGCTAGACCGGGTCCTAACACCGGGGAGCTGTTTTTT
CDR3 protein: CSARPGPNTGELFF

clone size: many
V gene: TRBV20-1
J gene: TRBJ1-6
D gene: -
CDR3 DNA: TGCAGTGCTCCAGAGGGGGGTAATTCACCCCTCCACTTT
CDR3 protein: CSAPEGGNSPLHF

clone size: medium-sized
V gene: TRBV6-4
J gene: TRBJ2-2
D gene: -
CDR3 DNA: TGTGCCAGCAGTGACACTAGCACCGGGGAGCTGTTTTTT
CDR3 protein: CASSDTSTGELFF

clone size: many
V gene: TRBV20-1
J gene: TRBJ1-5
D gene: TRBD1
CDR3 DNA: TGCAGTGCTTACGACAGGGGCAGCAATCAGCCCCAGCATTTT
CDR3 protein: CSAYDRGSNQPQHF

clone size: many
V gene: TRBV5-6
J gene: TRBJ1-6
D gene: -
CDR3 DNA: TGTGCCAGCAGCTGGGAGGGGAACTCTTCACCCCTCCACTTT
CDR3 protein: CASSWEGNSSPLHF

clone size: many
V gene: TRBV29-1
J gene: TRBJ2-7
D gene: TRBD1
CDR3 DNA: TGCAGCGTTGTGGGCCCGGACAGGGTCGACGAGCAGTACTTC
CDR3 protein: CSVVGPDRVDEQYF

clone size: many
V gene: TRBV7-6
J gene: TRBJ2-5
D gene: TRBD2
CDR3 DNA: TGTGCCAGCAGCAGGACTAGCGGACAGTACCAAGAGACCCAGTACTTC
CDR3 protein: CASSRTSGQYQETQYF

clone size: many
V gene: TRBV4-2
J gene: TRBJ1-4
D gene: -
CDR3 DNA: TGTGCCAGCAGCCATACAGTGGGAGAGGAAAAACTGTTTTTT
CDR3 protein: CASSHTVGEEKLFF

clone size: many
V gene: TRBV20-1
J gene: TRBJ1-1
D gene: -
CDR3 DNA: TGCAGTGCTAGTTTGTGGAGGGGATCGGACACTGAAGCTTTCTTT
CDR3 protein: CSASLWRGSDTEAFF

clone size: many
V gene: TRBV20-1
J gene: TRBJ2-1
D gene: TRBD2
CDR3 DNA: TGCAGTGCTACCAGGACTAGCGGGTACAATGAGCAGTTCTTC
CDR3 protein: CSATRTSGYNEQFF

clone size: many
V gene: TRBV5-6
J gene: TRBJ2-5
D gene: TRBD2
CDR3 DNA: TGTGCCAGCAGCTCCCCTGGGGGGGATTTGGAGACCCAGTACTTC
CDR3 protein: CASSSPGGDLETQYF

clone size: many
V gene: TRBV5-1
J gene: TRBJ2-1
D gene: TRBD2
CDR3 DNA: TGCGCCAGCACCATGGGAGGGTCCTACAATGAGCAGTTCTTC
CDR3 protein: CASTMGGSYNEQFF

clone size: many
V gene: TRBV20-1
J gene: TRBJ2-5
D gene: TRBD1
CDR3 DNA: TGCAGTGCTTCACAGGGGGACCAAGAGACCCAGTACTTC
CDR3 protein: CSASQGDQETQYF

clone size: many
V gene: TRBV5-6
J gene: TRBJ1-1
D gene: -
CDR3 DNA: TGTGCCAGCAGCTTTAGCACTGAAGCTTTCTTT
CDR3 protein: CASSFSTEAFF

clone size: many
V gene: TRBV6-5
J gene: TRBJ2-3
D gene: -
CDR3 DNA: TGTGCCAGCAGTTACGAGGCCCTCGGGGGTACGCAGTATTTT
CDR3 protein: CASSYEALGGTQYF

clone size: many
V gene: TRBV20-1
J gene: TRBJ2-7
D gene: -
CDR3 DNA: TGCAGTCCCATACAGGGTACCGAGCAGTACTTC
CDR3 protein: CSPIQGTEQYF

clone size: many
V gene: TRBV9
J gene: TRBJ2-3
D gene: -
CDR3 DNA: TGTGCCAGCAGCGTTGGGGCAGATACGCAGTATTTT
CDR3 protein: CASSVGADTQYF

clone size: many
V gene: TRBV20-1
J gene: TRBJ1-2
D gene: -
CDR3 DNA: TGCAGTGCTAGTCGGGACGCTGGAGTGGGTGGCTACACCTTC
CDR3 protein: CSASRDAGVGGYTF

clone size: many
V gene: TRBV5-5
J gene: TRBJ2-4
D gene: TRBD2
CDR3 DNA: TGTGCCAGCAGCTTTGGGGAGGGCATTCAGTACTTC
CDR3 protein: CASSFGEGIQYF

clone size: many
V gene: TRBV9
J gene: TRBJ1-5
D gene: TRBD1
CDR3 DNA: TGTGCCAGCTCAGTCACAGGGGATCAGCCCCAGCATTTT
CDR3 protein: CASSVTGDQPQHF

clone size: many
V gene: TRBV6-5
J gene: TRBJ1-2
D gene: -
CDR3 DNA: TGTGCCAGCAGTGTGGACAGAACCTTCTATGGCTACACCTTC
CDR3 protein: CASSVDRTFYGYTF